A single sample is the source of the 19 T cell receptor beta chains below, sequenced in a study of blood T cell repertoires in COVID-19. The assay was immunoSEQ multiplex PCR, and TCRdb's table has in-frame clones only and misses some. The table has about 270,000 clones, approximately 86% seen once; the top ten hold around 14%. The sample taken for sequencing was peripheral blood. These receptors came from a woman in her 70s with COVID-19, enrolled during active disease.

This sequence joins TRBV2 and TRBJ2-3; TRBD2 aligns across 8 bases. Germline V gene data show CDR1 as SNHLY and CDR2 as FYNNEI. The V and J ends lost 3 bases and 2 bases, in that order; junction bases with no gene match: 4. The CDR3 is 15 residues long. The DNA for the CDR3 is TGTGCCAGCAGTGACCAGCGGGGGCTCACAGATACGCAGTATTTT. Amino acid sequence: CASSDQRGLTDTQYF. The full variable domain, completed using reference TRBV2 and TRBJ2-3, is EPEVTQTPSHQVTQMGQEVILRCVPISNHLYFYWYRQILGQKVEFLVSFYNNEISEKSEIFDDQFSVERPDGSNFTLKIRSTKLEDSAMYFCASSDQRGLTDTQYFGPGTRLTVL.

Here the CDR3 reads CASSPGGLGSEKLFF. In nucleotides, the CDR3 is TGCGCCAGCAGCCCCGGCGGCCTGGGGAGTGAAAAACTGTTTTTT. The rearrangement uses TRBV4-3 and TRBJ1-4; no clear D. In germline, CDR1 is LGHNA, CDR2 YSLEER. V lost 4 bases to trimming and J lost 7 bases, with 16 bases between them. The CDR3 loop spans 15 amino acids.

This chain joins TRBV30 and TRBJ1-1; weak D call: TRBD1 (5 bases). The V end was cut by 4 bases, the J end by 5 bases, with 14 bases between. The CDR3 is 13 amino acids. The V gene's germline CDR1 is GTSNPN and CDR2 SVGIG (reference sequence). The CDR3 loop reads CAWTRGLYTEAFF. The CDR3 region has the DNA TGTGCCTGGACCCGGGGGTTGTATACTGAAGCTTTCTTT.

This chain links TRBV19 with TRBJ1-5, with TRBD1 matching over 10 bases. V dropped 5 bases and J dropped 6; count of bases not matched to a gene: 1. Germline assignment: CDR1 LNHDA and CDR2 SQIVND (reference sequence). This CDR3 comprises 13 residues. Here the CDR3 reads CASSGDRGQPQHF. DNA for the CDR3: TGTGCCAGTAGTGGGGACAGGGGTCAGCCCCAGCATTTT.

In nucleotides, the CDR3 is TGTGCCAGCAGCTTATTACGACAGTTAAACACTGAAGCTTTCTTT. This gives the protein CASSLLRQLNTEAFF. The V call is TRBV7-2, the J call TRBJ1-1; a possible D gene is TRBD1 (5 bases). Trimming shortened V by 2 bases and J by 2 bases, and 12 bases separated the two germline ends. Germline V gene data show CDR1 as SGHTA and CDR2 as FQGNSA. The CDR3 loop spans 15 amino acids.

The CDR3 nucleotides read TGTGCCAGCAGCTTAGTGAGGACAGGGGTCGGTTCACCCCTCCACTTT. Amino acids: CASSLVRTGVGSPLHF. The chain joins TRBV7-2 to TRBJ1-6, with 9 bases aligning to TRBD1. Germline CDR1 is SGHTA and CDR2 is FQGNSA. This CDR3 contains 16 residues. V was pared by 1 base and J by 9 bases, with 7 bases of the junction left unmatched.

This chain connects TRBV9 to TRBJ1-6; tentative D call: TRBD1 (5 bases). The CDR3 contains 16 residues. V was clipped by 0 bases and J by 6 bases, with 13 bases between them. CDR1 and CDR2 from the germline V gene are SGDLS and YYNGEE. CDR3: CASSVARGGSNSPLHF. The CDR3 coding sequence is TGTGCCAGCAGCGTAGCACGGGGGGGAAGTAATTCACCCCTCCACTTT.

The chain carries TRBV27 and TRBJ2-7; the match to TRBD2 covers 8 bases. V shed 4 bases and J 4 bases; nucleotides not matched to a gene: 9. CDR3 size: 15 residues. CDR1 and CDR2 from the germline V gene are MNHEY and SMNVEV (reference sequence). In DNA form, the CDR3 reads TGTGCCAGCAGTTCCCGACTAGCGAGAATTTACGAGCAGTACTTC. Translated, it gives CASSSRLARIYEQYF.

This rearrangement joins TRBV5-1 to TRBJ2-5; D gene ambiguous. Deletions cut 1 base from V and 1 base from J, with 8 bases between. This CDR3 region has 14 residues. CDR1 SGHRS and CDR2 YFSETQ come from the germline V gene. The CDR3 loop is CASSLTQPQETQYF. In DNA, the CDR3 is TGCGCCAGCAGCTTGACACAGCCCCAAGAGACCCAGTACTTC.

The CDR3 DNA is TGCGCCAGCAGCTTGGCCGGAGATAATCAGCCCCAGCATTTT. Its translation: CASSLAGDNQPQHF. V is TRBV5-1 and J is TRBJ1-5; D is unresolved. The CDR3 consists of 14 residues. Germline V gene data show CDR1 as SGHRS and CDR2 as YFSETQ. Trimming left V 0 bases short and J 4 bases short, with 8 bases between.

This rearrangement joins TRBV12-3 or TRBV12-4 to TRBJ1-1; 7 bases fit TRBD1. Losses at the gene ends were 5 bases for V and 8 bases for J; bases not matched to a gene: 8. This CDR3 has 13 amino acids. The CDR3 reads CASSILQGGEAFF. CDR3 coding DNA: TGTGCCAGCAGTATCCTTCAGGGGGGAGAAGCTTTCTTT.

The J gene is TRBJ2-7, the V gene TRBV10-1, with TRBD1 matching 10 bases. With V trimmed by 2 bases and J by 4 bases, 14 bases remained unmatched. The CDR3 runs to 18 residues. CDR1 and CDR2 (germline): WNHNN, SYGVQD (reference sequence). The DNA of the CDR3 is TGCGCCAGCAGTGAGGGGGACTCAACCGGGACAGGGGTGTACGAGCAGTACTTC. As protein: CASSEGDSTGTGVYEQYF.

This clone was seen a handful of times. The chain combines TRBV9 with TRBJ2-6, with TRBD2 as a possible D gene (5 bases). V gave up 0 bases and J gave up 0 bases, with 7 bases separating them. CDR1 is SGDLS, CDR2 YYNGEE, per germline. There are 16 residues in the CDR3. CDR3 nucleotides: TGTGCCAGCAGCGTAGAACGGGGCTCTGGGGCCAACGTCCTGACTTTC. Residues: CASSVERGSGANVLTF. Supplemented by reference TRBV9 and TRBJ2-6, the full variable domain reads DSGVTQTPKHLITATGQRVTLRCSPRSGDLSVYWYQQSLDQGLQFLIQYYNGEERAKGNILERFSAQQFPDLHSELNLSSLELGDSALYFCASSVERGSGANVLTFGAGSRLTVL.

The rearrangement joins TRBV9 to TRBJ2-5; D is uncertain. The V gene's germline CDR1 is SGDLS and CDR2 YYNGEE. The CDR3 consists of 13 residues. V was shortened by 0 bases and J by 3 bases, with 6 bases between the two germline ends. CDR3 coding DNA: TGTGCCAGCAGCGTAGGGCCCAAAGAGACCCAGTACTTC. It encodes CASSVGPKETQYF. The variable domain in full, with the rest retrieved from reference TRBV9 and TRBJ2-5, is DSGVTQTPKHLITATGQRVTLRCSPRSGDLSVYWYQQSLDQGLQFLIQYYNGEERAKGNILERFSAQQFPDLHSELNLSSLELGDSALYFCASSVGPKETQYFGPGTRLLVL.

The V gene is TRBV19, the J gene TRBJ2-2; D is perhaps TRBD1 (6 bases). This CDR3 contains 12 residues. In germline, CDR1 is LNHDA, CDR2 SQIVND (reference sequence). V was clipped by 6 bases and J by 5 bases, with 7 bases between them. The CDR3 DNA reads as TGTGCCAGTAGCCAGGGGACCGGGGAGCTGTTTTTT. Its translation is CASSQGTGELFF.

This chain joins TRBV5-8 and TRBJ2-5; TRBD2 agrees at 7 bases. The CDR3 consists of 18 residues. J lost 2 bases, V lost 4 bases, and 17 bases had no gene match. From germline, CDR1 is SGHTS and CDR2 YDEGEE. The CDR3 here is CASSTRLAYREFQETQYF. DNA for the CDR3: TGTGCCAGCAGCACCCGACTAGCCTACCGAGAATTTCAAGAGACCCAGTACTTC.

The rearrangement uses TRBV7-9 and TRBJ2-7; 10 nucleotides agree with TRBD1. The germline V gene has CDR1 SEHNR and CDR2 FQNEAQ (reference sequence). The CDR3 totals 15 residues. J lost 7 bases, V lost 5 bases, and 11 bases had no gene match. CDR3 region: CASSERQGAAKEQYF. CDR3 in DNA: TGTGCCAGCAGCGAGCGACAGGGGGCCGCTAAAGAGCAGTACTTC.

The V call is TRBV10-3, the J call TRBJ2-1; 8 nucleotides agree with TRBD2. The CDR3 has 15 amino acids. CDR1 ENHRY and CDR2 SYGVKD come from the germline V gene. V shed 11 bases, J shed 4 bases, and the junction held 13 bases outside the gene matches. The CDR3, as DNA: TGTGCCGGTTCCACGGGGGGGGAAAAGTACAATGAGCAGTTCTTC. This codes for CAGSTGGEKYNEQFF.

The CDR3 is CASSFPSGGLKTQYF. The CDR3, as DNA: TGTGCCAGCAGCTTCCCCAGCGGGGGGCTAAAGACCCAGTACTTC. This rearrangement joins TRBV13 to TRBJ2-5; 9 positions match TRBD2. The trim removed 3 bases at V and 6 bases at J, leaving 8 bases unmatched. This CDR3 has 15 amino acids. CDR1 is PRHDT, CDR2 FYEKMQ, per germline (reference sequence).